Listed here is a single T cell receptor beta chain. This CDR3 has 12 residues. V was clipped by 9 bases and J by 8 bases, with 14 bases between them. Germline CDR1 reads MNHEY; CDR2 reads SVGAGI. The data derive from a study of blood T cell repertoires in COVID-19. Repertoires were generated with immunoSEQ multiplex PCR, while TCRdb's copy carries only in-frame clones and drops some. The sample yields about 370,000 clones, 85% to 90% seen once. The recovered donors of Cohort 3 showed two negative PCRs, clearance, or symptom resolution. This receptor was obtained from a man younger than 30 who had recovered from COVID-19. The genes are TRBV6-5 and TRBJ2-1; weak D call: TRBD1 (6 bases). What was sequenced was PBMCs or T cells enriched from blood (not recorded which). CDR3 DNA: TGTGCCAGTTTTGGGGGCGGGCATGAGCAGTTCTTC. Its protein is CASFGGGHEQFF.